The 20 T cell receptor beta chains given below trace back to one sample, sequenced in a study of beta chain features in type 1 diabetes. Study-wide findings and caveats: In all four CD4+ subsets, TCRB CDR3 length was significantly, moderately reduced in type 1 diabetes.

Every bit of the isolated RNA underwent reverse transcription, so sequencing read expressed TCRB transcripts. This table comes from immunoSEQ multiplex PCR, and its TCRdb copy is limited to in-frame clones, with some not included. The sample records hundreds of thousands of clones, over 12% being singletons. No antigen has been assigned to these receptors. The sequenced sample consisted of naive CD4+ T cells from blood. These receptors came from a young man with type 1 diabetes.

This chain joins TRBV7-3 and TRBJ2-7; 10 bases line up with TRBD1. V trimming: 4 bases; J trimming: 6 bases; junction bases outside the gene matches: 9. Germline CDR1 reads SGHTA; CDR2 reads FQGTGA. The CDR3 is made up of 15 amino acids. Here the CDR3 DNA reads TGTGCCAGCAGCTCTCAGGACAGGGGGTATGGCGAGCAGTACTTC. Translating gives CASSSQDRGYGEQYF.

This clone was counted a few times. This rearrangement joins TRBV28 to TRBJ2-5; tentative D call: TRBD1 (5 bases). Trimming took off 6 bases at V and 7 bases at J, with 27 bases between the two ends. The CDR3 runs to 17 residues. CDR1 and CDR2 from the germline V gene are MDHEN and SYDVKM. The CDR3 spells CASSTLWGRENFVTQYF. For the CDR3, the DNA is TGTGCCAGCAGCACCCTCTGGGGCAGAGAAAATTTTGTGACCCAGTACTTC.

The chain uses TRBV6-6 and TRBJ1-5; the D gene is possibly TRBD1 (6 bases). Looked up from germline, CDR1 is MNHNY and CDR2 is SVGAGI (reference sequence). The CDR3 covers 14 residues. Trimming took 0 bases from V and 6 from J, leaving 9 bases between them. CDR3 loop: CASSYSRGTQPQHF. Written as DNA, the CDR3 is TGTGCCAGCAGTTACTCGAGGGGGACTCAGCCCCAGCATTTT.

CDR3 nucleotide sequence: TGTGCCACCCTTGGGACCCATCCCAATGAGCAGTTCTTC. It encodes CATLGTHPNEQFF. The chain has TRBV19 and TRBJ2-1; the D call may be TRBD1 or TRBD2 (5 bases each). The CDR3 is 13 amino acids. In germline, CDR1 is LNHDA, CDR2 SQIVND (reference sequence). V was clipped by 10 bases and J by 6 bases, with 16 bases between them.

This clone turned up a few times. The genes are TRBV6-1 and TRBJ2-2, with 7 nucleotides matching TRBD1. The CDR3 spans 13 residues. Germline lookup yields CDR1 MNHNS and CDR2 SASEGT. V trimming: 2 bases; J trimming: 14 bases; junction bases outside the gene matches: 8. CDR3 region: CASSELEGGALFF. CDR3 bases: TGTGCCAGCAGTGAATTAGAAGGGGGCGCACTGTTTTTT.

This clone was seen a few times. The genes are TRBV18 and TRBJ1-1; 9 nucleotides agree with TRBD1. Looked up from germline, CDR1 is KGHSH and CDR2 is LQKENI. V was clipped by 4 bases and J by 0 bases; unmatched bases: 3. The CDR3 is made up of 15 amino acids. For the CDR3, the DNA is TGTGCCAGCTCACAGTGGACAGGGGTGAACACTGAAGCTTTCTTT. Translating gives CASSQWTGVNTEAFF. Full variable domain (missing parts from reference TRBV18 and TRBJ1-1): NAGVMQNPRHLVRRRGQEARLRCSPMKGHSHVYWYRQLPEEGLKFMVYLQKENIIDESGMPKERFSAEFPKEGPSILRIQQVVRGDSAAYFCASSQWTGVNTEAFFGQGTRLTVV.

The V and J genes are TRBV7-9 and TRBJ2-7; D is unclear. Germline lookup yields CDR1 SEHNR and CDR2 FQNEAQ (reference sequence). Deletions cut 5 bases from V and 5 bases from J, with 16 bases between. This CDR3 spans 14 amino acids. The CDR3 is CASSKSDPSDEQYF. DNA for the CDR3: TGTGCCAGCAGCAAAAGCGATCCATCGGACGAGCAGTACTTC.

The V gene is TRBV7-2, the J gene TRBJ1-1, with D tentatively TRBD1 (6 bases). The germline V and J ends were trimmed by 5 bases and 5 bases, with 18 bases remaining between them. Germline CDR1 reads SGHTA; CDR2 reads FQGNSA. This CDR3 is built from 15 residues. Written as DNA, the CDR3 is TGTGCCAGCAGCACGCAAGGGGGAGGAGGTACTGAAGCTTTCTTT. This encodes CASSTQGGGGTEAFF.

V usage is TRBV6-5 and J usage is TRBJ2-5; 10 bases match TRBD2. Germline CDR1 reads MNHEY; CDR2 reads SVGAGI. The CDR3 is 15 residues long. V was pared by 5 bases and J by 5 bases, with 8 bases of the junction left unmatched. CDR3: CASSTASGGWETQYF. The CDR3 nucleotides read TGTGCCAGCAGTACCGCTAGCGGGGGCTGGGAGACCCAGTACTTC.

The chain links TRBV2 to TRBJ1-2; no clear D. CDR1 is SNHLY, CDR2 FYNNEI, per germline. The CDR3 contains 13 residues. Trimming took off 4 bases at V and 2 bases at J, with 8 bases between the two ends. The CDR3, as DNA: TGTGCCAGCAGTGCGCAAGGGAACTATGGCTACACCTTC. It is translated as CASSAQGNYGYTF.

The rearrangement links TRBV28 to TRBJ1-4, with unresolved D. V was shortened by 2 bases and J by 7 bases, with 14 bases between the two germline ends. CDR1 is MDHEN, CDR2 SYDVKM, per germline. CDR3 length equals 15 residues. The CDR3 reads CASSLGSSRSEKLFF. In DNA form, the CDR3 reads TGTGCCAGCAGTTTAGGTAGCAGTCGGAGTGAAAAACTGTTTTTT.

This clone was detected a few times. The V and J genes are TRBV11-2 and TRBJ1-4; D call uncertain. Between the trimmed V and J ends, which lost 5 bases and 1 base, there was a span of 8 bases. Per germline, CDR1 SGHAT and CDR2 FQNNGV. CDR3 length equals 14 residues. Written as DNA, the CDR3 is TGTGCCAGCAGCGTTCAGAGAACTAATGAAAAACTGTTTTTT. Amino acid sequence: CASSVQRTNEKLFF.

This chain uses TRBV30 with TRBJ1-1; 11 nucleotides agree with TRBD1. Germline assignment: CDR1 GTSNPN and CDR2 SVGIG (reference sequence). This CDR3 is 15 amino acids long. The V gene end was trimmed by 2 bases and the J gene end by 6 bases; junction bases not matched to a gene: 8. The CDR3 nucleotides are TGTGCCTGGAGTCTTCCGGACAGGGGGCTCTCTGAAGCTTTCTTT. This codes for CAWSLPDRGLSEAFF.

The chain recombines TRBV5-1 with TRBJ1-2, with D tentatively TRBD1 (6 bases). CDR3 length equals 18 residues. Germline V gene data show CDR1 as SGHRS and CDR2 as YFSETQ. Trimming took 4 bases from V and 4 from J, leaving 26 bases between them. Written as DNA, the CDR3 is TGCGCCAGCAGCCCCCAGGGCACCTCAGGGGCGAGAAGCTATGGCTACACCTTC. Translation gives CASSPQGTSGARSYGYTF.

This chain joins TRBV18 and TRBJ1-4; D gene uncertain. The length of the CDR3 is 14 residues. The V end lost 8 bases, the J end lost 4 bases, and 14 bases lay between the germline ends. Germline lookup yields CDR1 KGHSH and CDR2 LQKENI. The CDR3 region has the DNA TGTGCCAGCACTTACACGAGGGATAATGAAAAACTGTTTTTT. Translation gives CASTYTRDNEKLFF.

This chain connects TRBV29-1 to TRBJ1-5; D is unclear. CDR1 and CDR2 (germline): SQVTM, ANQGSEA. The length of the CDR3 is 13 residues. The V and J ends lost 2 bases and 3 bases respectively, with 8 bases between them. In DNA, the CDR3 is TGCAGCGTTGAATATCAGATCAATCAGCCCCAGCATTTT. Translated, it gives CSVEYQINQPQHF.

This chain links TRBV19 with TRBJ1-2, with unresolved D. The CDR3 covers 15 residues. Germline V gene lookup returns CDR1 LNHDA and CDR2 SQIVND (reference sequence). The V gene lost 10 bases and the J gene lost 8 bases, with 26 bases spanning the gap. CDR3 sequence (DNA): TGTGCCACCCGAGGCCCTTACACCCGATTTGGGGGCTACACCTTC. Protein: CATRGPYTRFGGYTF.

The chain is built from TRBV19 and TRBJ1-1; 7 nucleotides align to TRBD1. The CDR3 runs 14 residues. The germline gives CDR1 LNHDA, CDR2 SQIVND (reference sequence). Losses at the gene ends were 4 bases for V and 1 base for J; bases not matched to a gene: 3. CDR3 region: CASSTRQGNTEAFF. CDR3 DNA: TGTGCCAGTAGTACGAGACAGGGGAACACTGAAGCTTTCTTT. The full variable domain, with the rest looked up from reference TRBV19 and TRBJ1-1, is DGGITQSPKYLFRKEGQNVTLSCEQNLNHDAMYWYRQDPGQGLRLIYYSQIVNDFQKGDIAEGYSVSREKKESFPLTVTSAQKNPTAFYLCASSTRQGNTEAFFGQGTRLTVV.

This chain connects TRBV2 to TRBJ1-1; TRBD1 matches at 11 bases. The V segment lost 11 bases and the J segment 0 bases; nucleotides outside the gene matches: 5. Germline V gene data show CDR1 as SNHLY and CDR2 as FYNNEI. The CDR3 has 14 amino acids. CDR3 bases: TGTGCCGGACGGACAGGGGGCATGAACACTGAAGCTTTCTTT. Its protein product is CAGRTGGMNTEAFF.

The chain combines TRBV5-1 with TRBJ1-2; 8 positions match TRBD1. The germline V gene encodes CDR1 SGHRS and CDR2 YFSETQ. The CDR3 is made up of 15 amino acids. Trimming at V came to 2 bases and at J to 2 bases, leaving 5 bases not matched to a gene. The CDR3 protein is CASSFSGGENYGYTF. The DNA of the CDR3 is TGCGCCAGCAGCTTCTCAGGGGGCGAAAACTATGGCTACACCTTC.